This record covers a single T cell receptor (beta chain). Its specific antigen is unknown. The sample holds no much larger clone one base away, and base qualities are not on file. Each donor gave one peripheral blood draw, averaging roughly 120 mL, which was collected into heparinised tubes. Using a panel that included CD45RO, CCR7, CD25, CD127, CD95 and CD27, naive, central memory, regulatory and stem cell-like memory CD4+ T cells were sorted on a BD FACSAria II. Purity was above 95% for every sorted population. PBMCs were separated immediately by Lymphoprep density gradient centrifugation and were stained directly, without being cultured. Samples were stained and sorted in pairs, with one healthy donor and one patient per experiment, so that batch effects were minimized. All of the isolated RNA was reverse transcribed with the High Capacity cDNA Reverse Transcription Kit, so expressed TCRB transcripts were sequenced. Deep immunoSEQ sequencing was applied to naive, central memory and regulatory T cell samples, giving an average of approximately 3.8 million total reads per sample. After sorted cells were lysed in RLT buffer, RNA was extracted with DNase-treated RNeasy Micro or Mini kits, with the choice depending on cell number. Each cell subset was processed on its own to prevent cross-contamination, while patient and healthy donor samples were processed together. TCRB sequences were amplified from cDNA with the immunoSEQ multiplex PCR, producing 87-bp fragments spanning the CDR3 region. Amplicons were sequenced on the Illumina HiSeq platform. Per the source publication's procedure: Synthetic template baselines were used to correct PCR bias computationally, reads within Hamming distance 2 were collapsed, and singletons that could not be merged were discarded. Reads were aligned against IMGT so that V, D and J genes, CDR3 length and insertions or deletions at six rearrangement sites could be assigned. Within each subset, clonotype counts were normalized to sorted cell number, and only after that were true diversity and Gini coefficients computed with the tcR R package. Repertoire sharing was quantified using the overlap coefficient calculated on TCRB nucleotide sequences. TCRdb mirrors the immuneACCESS table, restricted to in-frame sequences. Some clones are absent from its copies; in checked studies, under half trace to an unresolved V gene, and the reason for the others is unknown. V and J calls plus clone size are reproduced from that table; the DNA served to infer D and trimming. Counted in this sample were about 160,000 clones; approximately 9% of them appeared once. Of the sample, around 0.5% is held by the ten largest clones.

This specimen belongs to a study of beta chain features in type 1 diabetes (dated by TCRdb to the late 2010s). About the investigation overall: Mean age, gender distribution, total cell number and subset yield did not differ between patients and healthy donors. Whereas all 30 or so donors provided naive and central memory subsets, regulatory and stem cell-like memory subsets were isolated from just 8 patients and about 8 healthy donors. The study compared TCRB repertoires of sorted circulating CD4+ T cell subsets between recently diagnosed type 1 diabetes patients and matched healthy donors. A total of roughly 100,000,000 sorted cells were examined across all samples, and the number of cells per subset was strongly correlated with RNA yield. Summary of the overall study and its limitations: At VDJ recombination sites, type 1 diabetes patients had fewer insertions and more deleted nucleotides, which implies abnormalities in thymic rearrangement. Because small numbers of individuals were included in the HLA sub-analyses, any influence of HLA type on TCRB rearrangement was left unresolved. Because cDNA rather than genomic DNA was sequenced, highly expressing activated cells could have been over-represented, although no difference in activation and CD3 levels was found between groups. PCR might favor shorter templates, but patient and control samples were amplified and corrected together, so any skew would affect both groups equally. Type 1 diabetes patients showed a moderate but significant shortening of TCRB CDR3 length in all four CD4+ subsets. Naive, central memory and regulatory TCRB repertoires appeared to be more alike among patients than among healthy donors.

The clonotype originates from a woman in her late teens or twenties with type 1 diabetes. Input material: central memory CD4+ T cells from blood.

The encoded CDR3 is CASSELAGGGADTQYF. The DNA reads as follows: TGTGCCAGCAGTGAACTAGCGGGAGGGGGGGCAGATACGCAGTATTTT. The chain couples TRBV2 to TRBJ2-3; 12 bases in the middle match TRBD2. Based on the germline V gene, the CDR1 and CDR2 sequences are SNHLY and FYNNEI. From the cysteine through the phenylalanine, the CDR3 covers 16 amino acids. Only the CDR3 DNA is retained, 48 bases long and in frame from the first base. V trim: 2 bases; J trim: 4 bases; unmatched bases: 4.